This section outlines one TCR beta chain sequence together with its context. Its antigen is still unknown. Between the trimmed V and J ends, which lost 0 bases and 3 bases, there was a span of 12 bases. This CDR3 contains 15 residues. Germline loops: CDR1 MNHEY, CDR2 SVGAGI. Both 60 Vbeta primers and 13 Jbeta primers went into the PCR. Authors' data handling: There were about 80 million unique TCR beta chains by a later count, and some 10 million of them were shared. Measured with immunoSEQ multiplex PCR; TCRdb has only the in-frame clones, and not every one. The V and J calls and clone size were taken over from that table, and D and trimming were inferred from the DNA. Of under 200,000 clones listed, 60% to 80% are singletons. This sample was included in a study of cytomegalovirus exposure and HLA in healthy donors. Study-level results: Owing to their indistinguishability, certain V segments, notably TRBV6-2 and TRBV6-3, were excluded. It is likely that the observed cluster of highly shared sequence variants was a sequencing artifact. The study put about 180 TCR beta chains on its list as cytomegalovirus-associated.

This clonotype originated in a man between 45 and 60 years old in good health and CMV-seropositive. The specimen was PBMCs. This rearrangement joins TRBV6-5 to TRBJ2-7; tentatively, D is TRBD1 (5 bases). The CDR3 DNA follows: TGTGCCAGCAGTTACTCGATCGGGCAGGGCTACGAGCAGTACTTC. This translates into CASSYSIGQGYEQYF.